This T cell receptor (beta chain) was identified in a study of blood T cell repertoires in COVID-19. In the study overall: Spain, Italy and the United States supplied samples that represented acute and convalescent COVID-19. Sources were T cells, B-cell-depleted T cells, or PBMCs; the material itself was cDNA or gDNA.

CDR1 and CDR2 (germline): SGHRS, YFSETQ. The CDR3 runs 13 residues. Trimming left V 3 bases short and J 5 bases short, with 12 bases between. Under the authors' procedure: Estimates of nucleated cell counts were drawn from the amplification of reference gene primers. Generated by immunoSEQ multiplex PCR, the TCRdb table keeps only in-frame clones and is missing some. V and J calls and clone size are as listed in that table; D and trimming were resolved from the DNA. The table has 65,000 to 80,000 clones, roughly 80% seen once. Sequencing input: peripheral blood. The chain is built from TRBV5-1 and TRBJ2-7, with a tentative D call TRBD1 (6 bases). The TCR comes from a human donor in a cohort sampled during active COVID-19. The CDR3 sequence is CASSSLQGDEQYF. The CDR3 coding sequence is TGCGCCAGCAGCTCCTTACAGGGTGACGAGCAGTACTTC. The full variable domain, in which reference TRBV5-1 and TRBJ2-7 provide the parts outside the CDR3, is KAGVTQTPRYLIKTRGQQVTLSCSPISGHRSVSWYQQTPGQGLQFLFEYFSETQRNKGNFPGRFSGRQFSNSRSEMNVSTLELGDSALYLCASSSLQGDEQYFGPGTRLTVT.